The 18 T cell receptor beta chains presented below share a single source sample, sequenced in a study of identical twins. Using its own MiXCR run on the 5' RACE reads, TCRdb lists one record per CDR3 protein. The table has 500,000 or so distinct CDR3 sequences, around an eighth seen once. The same data also contributed to another study, on yellow fever vaccine responses in identical twins.

Sequenced input: CD4+ T cells sorted from blood. The receptors come from a young woman in good health.

This clonotype has more than one count but fewer than ten. The chain carries TRBV24-1 and TRBJ2-3; 7 nucleotides align to TRBD2. The length of the CDR3 is 14 residues. Germline lookup yields CDR1 KGHDR and CDR2 SFDVKD. V dropped 6 bases and J dropped 0; count of bases not matched to a gene: 2. The CDR3 DNA follows: TGTGCCACCAGTCGGGGACTAAGCACAGATACGCAGTATTTT. This encodes CATSRGLSTDTQYF.

V and J are TRBV7-2 and TRBJ2-7; D is perhaps TRBD1 (6 bases). The CDR3 totals 14 residues. Per germline, CDR1 SGHTA and CDR2 FQGNSA. V lost 5 bases and J lost 0, with 11 bases in between. CDR3 DNA sequence: TGTGCCAGCAGCCGACAGGAAAGCTCCTACGAGCAGTACTTC. It specifies CASSRQESSYEQYF.

This clonotype has ten or more counts. The chain combines TRBV11-2 with TRBJ2-1; the D gene is possibly TRBD1 (6 bases). Between the trimmed V and J ends, which lost 0 bases and 6 bases, there was a span of 6 bases. Germline assignment: CDR1 SGHAT and CDR2 FQNNGV. The CDR3 is 13 residues long. The CDR3 nucleotides are TGTGCCAGCAGCTTAGACAGGGGCAATGAGCAGTTCTTC. It is translated as CASSLDRGNEQFF.

Ten or more counts support this clonotype. The J gene is TRBJ2-4, the V gene TRBV20-1; TRBD2 aligns across 13 bases. The germline CDR1 and CDR2 sequences are DFQATT and SNEGSKA (reference sequence). Trimming at V came to 1 base and at J to 0 bases, leaving 9 bases not matched to a gene. CDR3 length equals 19 residues. The CDR3 loop reads CSARGTSGRPERAKNIQYF. Written as DNA, the CDR3 is TGCAGTGCTAGAGGGACTAGCGGGAGACCCGAGCGAGCCAAAAACATTCAGTACTTC.

This clonotype showed up just a few times. This chain uses TRBV7-9 with TRBJ1-2, with 7 bases fitting TRBD1. Per germline, CDR1 SEHNR and CDR2 FQNEAQ (reference sequence). CDR3 size: 14 residues. After removal of 1 base from V and 7 bases from J, the junction contained 6 bases not matched to a gene. CDR3 residues: CASSLGDRRSGYTF. The CDR3 DNA sequence: TGTGCCAGCAGCTTAGGGGACAGAAGATCTGGCTACACCTTC.

This clonotype was counted only a few times. The gene calls are TRBV7-6 and TRBJ2-7, with 10 nucleotides matching TRBD1. J lost 2 bases, V lost 5 bases, and 12 bases had no gene match. Germline assignment: CDR1 SGHVS and CDR2 FNYEAQ. CDR3 length equals 17 residues. The CDR3, as DNA: TGTGCCAGCAGCCCAATTACCGGGACAGGGGATACCTACGAGCAGTACTTC. It translates to CASSPITGTGDTYEQYF.

The table lists this clonotype with many counts. V and J are TRBV20-1 and TRBJ2-2; 12 bases agree with TRBD2. The J segment lost 0 bases and the V segment lost 3 bases, leaving 5 bases of the junction unmatched. This CDR3 has 17 amino acids. CDR1 DFQATT and CDR2 SNEGSKA come from the germline V gene (reference sequence). The CDR3 DNA is TGCAGTGCTAGTGCGGCTAGCGGGGGGGCGAACACCGGGGAGCTGTTTTTT. Protein product: CSASAASGGANTGELFF.

The sample holds a few counts of this clonotype. The chain recombines TRBV7-9 with TRBJ2-7; D is possibly TRBD2 (6 bases). Trimming shortened V by 3 bases and J by 3 bases, and 9 bases separated the two germline ends. Germline CDR1 reads SEHNR; CDR2 reads FQNEAQ (reference sequence). The CDR3 covers 13 residues. CDR3 in DNA: TGTGCCAGCAGCTTGCGGGACGGCTACGAGCAGTACTTC. It is translated as CASSLRDGYEQYF.

This clonotype was seen more than once but under ten times. The V call is TRBV5-4, the J call TRBJ2-3; 11 bases are shared with TRBD2. The CDR3 covers 17 residues. Trimming at V came to 0 bases and at J to 5 bases, leaving 8 bases not matched to a gene. Per the germline V gene, CDR1 is SGHNT and CDR2 is YYREEE (reference sequence). The CDR3 sequence is CASSLVRLAGLIDTQYF. CDR3 coding DNA: TGTGCCAGCAGCTTGGTCAGACTAGCGGGGTTGATAGATACGCAGTATTTT. Full variable domain (missing parts from reference TRBV5-4 and TRBJ2-3): ETGVTQSPTHLIKTRGQQVTLRCSSQSGHNTVSWYQQALGQGPQFIFQYYREEENGRGNFPPRFSGLQFPNYSSELNVNALELDDSALYLCASSLVRLAGLIDTQYFGPGTRLTVL.

Concerning this clonotype: This may be a read error: a much more frequent sequence differs by one nucleotide. V is TRBV12-3 or TRBV12-4 and J is TRBJ2-7, with a weak D call TRBD1 (5 bases). The CDR3 has 14 amino acids. CDR3 DNA: TGTGCCAGCAGTCCCGGACATCAATCGTACGAGCATTACTTC. This sequence encodes CASSPGHQSYEHYF.

This clonotype was seen many times. The chain employs TRBV24-1 and TRBJ1-5, with TRBD1 as a possible D gene (5 bases). CDR1 is KGHDR, CDR2 SFDVKD, per germline. Trimming pared 6 bases from V and 5 bases from J, leaving 10 bases between. This CDR3 has 13 residues. The CDR3 bases are TGTGCCACCAGTTCTGCCAGGGATCAGCCCCAGCATTTT. Its translation: CATSSARDQPQHF.

In its sample, this clonotype was seen many times. CDR3 region: CASSLGTSGSTDTQYF. The CDR3 nucleotides are TGTGCCAGCAGCTTAGGGACTAGCGGGAGTACAGATACGCAGTATTTT. The V and J genes are TRBV7-2 and TRBJ2-3; 13 bases align to TRBD2. CDR1 and CDR2 from the germline V gene are SGHTA and FQGNSA. V lost 1 base to trimming and J lost 3 bases; unmatched junction nucleotides: 1. The CDR3 spans 16 residues.

This clonotype has a handful of counts. The chain employs TRBV28 and TRBJ2-3, with D possibly matching TRBD1 (5 bases). This CDR3 has 13 amino acids. Germline values: CDR1 MDHEN, CDR2 SYDVKM. V was clipped by 3 bases and J by 4 bases, with 8 bases between them. The CDR3 region has the DNA TGTGCCAGCAGTTTCCGCAGGGCAGATACGCAGTATTTT. Protein product: CASSFRRADTQYF.

This clonotype was picked up many times. The gene calls are TRBV10-3 and TRBJ2-2; D is undetermined. The CDR3 length is 15 residues. The V gene's germline CDR1 is ENHRY and CDR2 SYGVKD. The V end was cut by 0 bases, the J end by 5 bases, with 10 bases between. The DNA of the CDR3 is TGTGCCATCAGTGAGTCGATCGCGGCGACCGGGGAGCTGTTTTTT. Translation: CAISESIAATGELFF.

This rearrangement joins TRBV2 to TRBJ2-1; the D gene is possibly TRBD2 (6 bases). V lost 8 bases and J lost 0, with 23 bases in between. The CDR3 is made up of 18 amino acids. Germline V gene sequence: CDR1 SNHLY, CDR2 FYNNEI. The CDR3 DNA sequence: TGTGCCAGCTGTTTTAGTGTTGGAGCGGGTAGCTCCTACAATGAGCAGTTCTTC. This encodes CASCFSVGAGSSYNEQFF.

This clonotype was seen only a few times. This sequence joins TRBV7-2 and TRBJ2-3; TRBD2 matches 12 bases. V was pared by 5 bases and J by 6 bases, with 6 bases of the junction left unmatched. The CDR3 contains 15 residues. The V gene's germline CDR1 is SGHTA and CDR2 FQGNSA. CDR3 sequence (DNA): TGTGCCAGCAGCCGCTCCGGACTAGCGGGGGATACGCAGTATTTT. The encoded protein is CASSRSGLAGDTQYF.

The V and J genes are TRBV6-5 and TRBJ2-7, with 12 bases matching TRBD2. V was clipped by 6 bases and J by 6 bases; unmatched bases: 6. This CDR3 comprises 14 residues. CDR1 is MNHEY, CDR2 SVGAGI, per germline. CDR3 loop: CASSLLAGGFEQYF. CDR3 DNA sequence: TGTGCCAGCAGCTTACTAGCGGGAGGATTCGAGCAGTACTTC.

In nucleotides, the CDR3 is TGTGCCAGCAGCTATTGGGGATCAAGCACAGATACGCAGTATTTT. Its translation is CASSYWGSSTDTQYF. V is TRBV7-9 and J is TRBJ2-3, with D unclear. The CDR3 has 15 residues. Germline CDR1 reads SEHNR; CDR2 reads FQNEAQ (reference sequence). V was shortened by 4 bases and J by 0 bases, with 11 bases between the two germline ends. Using reference TRBV7-9 and TRBJ2-3 for the parts outside the CDR3, the full variable domain is DTGVSQNPRHKITKRGQNVTFRCDPISEHNRLYWYRQTLGQGPEFLTYFQNEAQLEKSRLLSDRFSAERPKGSFSTLEIQRTEQGDSAMYLCASSYWGSSTDTQYFGPGTRLTVL.